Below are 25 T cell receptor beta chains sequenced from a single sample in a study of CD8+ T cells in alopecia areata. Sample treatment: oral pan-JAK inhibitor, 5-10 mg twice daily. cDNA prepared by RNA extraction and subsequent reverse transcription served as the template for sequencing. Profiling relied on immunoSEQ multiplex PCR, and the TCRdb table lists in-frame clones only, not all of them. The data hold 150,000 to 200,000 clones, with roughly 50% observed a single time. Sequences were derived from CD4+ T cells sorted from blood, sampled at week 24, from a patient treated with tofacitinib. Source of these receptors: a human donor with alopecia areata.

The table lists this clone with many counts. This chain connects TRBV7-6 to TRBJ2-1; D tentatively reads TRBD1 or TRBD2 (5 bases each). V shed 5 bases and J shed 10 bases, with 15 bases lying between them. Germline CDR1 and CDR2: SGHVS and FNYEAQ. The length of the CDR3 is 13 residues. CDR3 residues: CASSPRGQREQFF. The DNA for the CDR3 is TGTGCCAGCAGCCCCCGGGGCCAGCGGGAGCAGTTCTTC.

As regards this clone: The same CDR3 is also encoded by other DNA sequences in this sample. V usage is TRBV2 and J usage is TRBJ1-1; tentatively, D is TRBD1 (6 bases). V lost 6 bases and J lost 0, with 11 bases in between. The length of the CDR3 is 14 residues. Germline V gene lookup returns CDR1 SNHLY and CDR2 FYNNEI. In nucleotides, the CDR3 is TGTGCCAGCAGCGTTGGACAGATGAACACTGAAGCTTTCTTT. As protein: CASSVGQMNTEAFF.

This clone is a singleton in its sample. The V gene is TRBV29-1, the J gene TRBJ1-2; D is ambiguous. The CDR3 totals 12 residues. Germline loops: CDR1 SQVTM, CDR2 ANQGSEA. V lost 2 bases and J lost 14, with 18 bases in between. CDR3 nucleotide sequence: TGCAGCGTTGAAATGAACGGAAATCGGTGGACCTTC. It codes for CSVEMNGNRWTF.

The CDR3 sequence is CASSLGGNLNIQYF. The CDR3 coding sequence is TGTGCCAGCAGCTTAGGGGGGAACCTGAACATTCAGTACTTC. The chain is built from TRBV7-9 and TRBJ2-4; D tentatively reads TRBD1 or TRBD2 (5 bases each). Per germline, CDR1 SEHNR and CDR2 FQNEAQ (reference sequence). This CDR3 spans 14 amino acids. V was trimmed by 1 base and J by 7 bases, leaving 11 bases between them.

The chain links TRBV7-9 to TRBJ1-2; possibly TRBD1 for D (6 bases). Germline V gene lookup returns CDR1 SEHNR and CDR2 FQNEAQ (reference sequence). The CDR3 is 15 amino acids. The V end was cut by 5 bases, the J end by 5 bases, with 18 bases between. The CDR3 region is CASSREAGQFYGYTF. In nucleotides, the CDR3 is TGTGCCAGCAGCCGGGAGGCTGGACAGTTTTATGGCTACACCTTC.

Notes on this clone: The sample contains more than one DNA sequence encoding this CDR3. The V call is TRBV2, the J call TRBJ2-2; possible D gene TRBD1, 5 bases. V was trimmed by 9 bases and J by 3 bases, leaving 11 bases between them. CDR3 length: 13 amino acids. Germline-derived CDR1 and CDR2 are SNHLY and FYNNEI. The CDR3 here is CASRQGYTGELFF. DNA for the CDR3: TGTGCCAGTAGGCAGGGTTACACCGGGGAGCTGTTTTTT.

In DNA, the CDR3 is TGCAGCGTGTACACCTCATTCATCTATGGCTACACCTTC. The encoded protein is CSVYTSFIYGYTF. The chain combines TRBV29-1 with TRBJ1-2; no clear D. The CDR3 extends over 13 amino acids. Deletions cut 6 bases from V and 4 bases from J, with 15 bases between. CDR1 is SQVTM and CDR2 is ANQGSEA in the germline V gene. Full variable domain (missing parts from reference TRBV29-1 and TRBJ1-2): SAVISQKPSRDICQRGTSLTIQCQVDSQVTMMFWYRQQPGQSLTLIATANQGSEATYESGFVIDKFPISRPNLTFSTLTVSNMSPEDSSIYLCSVYTSFIYGYTFGSGTRLTVV.

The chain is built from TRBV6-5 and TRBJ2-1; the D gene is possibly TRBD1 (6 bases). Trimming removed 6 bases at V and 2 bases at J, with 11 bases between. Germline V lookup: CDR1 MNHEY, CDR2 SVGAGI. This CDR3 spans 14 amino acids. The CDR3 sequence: CASRKGGTYNEQFF. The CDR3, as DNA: TGTGCCAGCAGGAAAGGGGGAACCTACAATGAGCAGTTCTTC.

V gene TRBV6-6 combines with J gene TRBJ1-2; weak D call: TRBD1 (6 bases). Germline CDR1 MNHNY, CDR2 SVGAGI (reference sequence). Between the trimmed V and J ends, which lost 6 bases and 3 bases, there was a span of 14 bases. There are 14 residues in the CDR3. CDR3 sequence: CASSYRETDYGYTF. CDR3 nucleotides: TGTGCCAGCAGCTACAGGGAGACCGACTATGGCTACACCTTC.

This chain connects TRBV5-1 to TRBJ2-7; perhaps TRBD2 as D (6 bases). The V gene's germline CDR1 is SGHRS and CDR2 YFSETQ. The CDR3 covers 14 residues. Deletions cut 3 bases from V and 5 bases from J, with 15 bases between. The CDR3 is CASSSGPRRDEQYF. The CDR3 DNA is TGCGCCAGCAGCTCCGGACCGAGGAGGGACGAGCAGTACTTC.

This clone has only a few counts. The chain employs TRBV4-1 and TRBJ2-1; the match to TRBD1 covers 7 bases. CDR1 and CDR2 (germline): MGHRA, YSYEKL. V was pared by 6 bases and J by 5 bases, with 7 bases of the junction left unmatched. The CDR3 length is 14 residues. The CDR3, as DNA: TGCGCCAGCAGGGGGAACGGACAGGACAATGAGCAGTTCTTC. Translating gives CASRGNGQDNEQFF.

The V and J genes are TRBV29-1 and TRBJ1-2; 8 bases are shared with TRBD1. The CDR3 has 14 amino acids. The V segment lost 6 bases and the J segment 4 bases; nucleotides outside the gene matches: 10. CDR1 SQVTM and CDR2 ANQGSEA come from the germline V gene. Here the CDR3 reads CSVTPGQAGYGYTF. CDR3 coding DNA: TGCAGCGTCACTCCGGGACAGGCAGGCTATGGCTACACCTTC.

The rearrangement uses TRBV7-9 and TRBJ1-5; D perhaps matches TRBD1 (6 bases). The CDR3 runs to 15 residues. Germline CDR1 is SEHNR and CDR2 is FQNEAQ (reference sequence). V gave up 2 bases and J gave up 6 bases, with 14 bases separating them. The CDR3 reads CASSLKGGEGQPQHF. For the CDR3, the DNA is TGTGCCAGCAGCTTAAAGGGGGGTGAAGGTCAGCCCCAGCATTTT.

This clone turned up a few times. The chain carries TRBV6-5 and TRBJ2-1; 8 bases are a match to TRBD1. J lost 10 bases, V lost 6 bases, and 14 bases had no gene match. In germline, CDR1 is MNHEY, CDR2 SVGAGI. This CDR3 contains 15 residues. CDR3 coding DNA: TGTGCCAGCAGCCAAGGCGACAGGGGAAATGCCGAGCAGTTCTTC. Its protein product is CASSQGDRGNAEQFF.

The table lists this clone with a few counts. CDR3 nucleotides: TGTGCCAGCACCCCTACCGGGACGGTTTATGGCTACACCTTC. This sequence encodes CASTPTGTVYGYTF. The V call is TRBV6-5, the J call TRBJ1-2; D may be TRBD1 (5 bases). CDR1 is MNHEY, CDR2 SVGAGI, per germline. V gave up 7 bases and J gave up 5 bases, with 17 bases separating them. The CDR3 covers 14 residues.

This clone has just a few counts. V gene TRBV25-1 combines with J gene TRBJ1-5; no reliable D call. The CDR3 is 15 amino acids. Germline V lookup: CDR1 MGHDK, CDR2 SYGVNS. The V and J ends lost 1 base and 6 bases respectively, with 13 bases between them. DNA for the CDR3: TGTGCCAGCAGTGAATCGGGCCGATGGGGTCAGCCCCAGCATTTT. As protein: CASSESGRWGQPQHF.

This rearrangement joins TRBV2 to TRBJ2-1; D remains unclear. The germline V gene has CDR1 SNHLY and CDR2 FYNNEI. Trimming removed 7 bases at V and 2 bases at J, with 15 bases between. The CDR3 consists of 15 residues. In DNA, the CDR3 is TGTGCCAGCAACCCAGAGAGGTTGGCCTACAATGAGCAGTTCTTC. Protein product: CASNPERLAYNEQFF. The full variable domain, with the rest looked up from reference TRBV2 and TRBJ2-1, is EPEVTQTPSHQVTQMGQEVILRCVPISNHLYFYWYRQILGQKVEFLVSFYNNEISEKSEIFDDQFSVERPDGSNFTLKIRSTKLEDSAMYFCASNPERLAYNEQFFGPGTRLTVL.

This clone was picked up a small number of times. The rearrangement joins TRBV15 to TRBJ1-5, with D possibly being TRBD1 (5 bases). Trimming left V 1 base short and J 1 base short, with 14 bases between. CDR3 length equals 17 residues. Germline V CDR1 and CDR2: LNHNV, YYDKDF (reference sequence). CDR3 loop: CATSRGGGRRSNQPQHF. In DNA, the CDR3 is TGTGCCACCAGCAGAGGTGGGGGTCGCAGAAGCAATCAGCCCCAGCATTTT. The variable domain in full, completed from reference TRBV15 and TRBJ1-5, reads DAMVIQNPRYQVTQFGKPVTLSCSQTLNHNVMYWYQQKSSQAPKLLFHYYDKDFNNEADTPDNFQSRRPNTSFCFLDIRSPGLGDTAMYLCATSRGGGRRSNQPQHFGDGTRLSIL.

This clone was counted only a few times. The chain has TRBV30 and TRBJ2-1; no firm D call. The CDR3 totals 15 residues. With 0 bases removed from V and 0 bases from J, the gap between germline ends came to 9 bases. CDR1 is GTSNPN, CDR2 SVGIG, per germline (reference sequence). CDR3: CAWSVLASSYNEQFF. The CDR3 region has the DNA TGTGCCTGGAGTGTACTCGCGAGCTCCTACAATGAGCAGTTCTTC.

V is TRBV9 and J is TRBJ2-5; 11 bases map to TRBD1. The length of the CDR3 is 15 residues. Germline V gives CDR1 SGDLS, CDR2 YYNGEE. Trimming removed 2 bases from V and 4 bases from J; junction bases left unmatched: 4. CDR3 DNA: TGTGCCAGCAGCGTGAGGACAGGGGGCGCAGAGACCCAGTACTTC. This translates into CASSVRTGGAETQYF.

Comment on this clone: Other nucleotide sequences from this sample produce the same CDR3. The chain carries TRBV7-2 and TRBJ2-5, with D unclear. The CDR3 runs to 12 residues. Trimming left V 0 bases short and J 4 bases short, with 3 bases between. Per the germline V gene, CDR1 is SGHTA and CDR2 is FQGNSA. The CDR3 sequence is CASSLARETQYF. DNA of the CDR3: TGTGCCAGCAGCTTAGCGCGAGAGACCCAGTACTTC.

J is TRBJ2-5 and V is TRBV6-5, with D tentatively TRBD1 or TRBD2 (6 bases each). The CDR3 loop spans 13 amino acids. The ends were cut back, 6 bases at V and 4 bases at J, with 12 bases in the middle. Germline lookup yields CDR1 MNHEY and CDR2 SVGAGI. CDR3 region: CASREGGRETQYF. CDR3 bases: TGTGCCAGCAGGGAGGGGGGACGAGAGACCCAGTACTTC.

CDR3 loop: CASSLGPSPDTQYF. The CDR3 DNA sequence: TGTGCCAGCAGCTTAGGTCCTAGTCCAGATACGCAGTATTTT. The chain links TRBV7-2 to TRBJ2-3; D is unclear. The germline CDR1 and CDR2 sequences are SGHTA and FQGNSA. The CDR3 contains 14 residues. V lost 1 base, J lost 4 bases, and 9 bases lay in between. Complete variable domain (other parts from reference TRBV7-2 and TRBJ2-3): GAGVSQSPSNKVTEKGKDVELRCDPISGHTALYWYRQSLGQGLEFLIYFQGNSAPDKSGLPSDRFSAERTGGSVSTLTIQRTQQEDSAVYLCASSLGPSPDTQYFGPGTRLTVL.

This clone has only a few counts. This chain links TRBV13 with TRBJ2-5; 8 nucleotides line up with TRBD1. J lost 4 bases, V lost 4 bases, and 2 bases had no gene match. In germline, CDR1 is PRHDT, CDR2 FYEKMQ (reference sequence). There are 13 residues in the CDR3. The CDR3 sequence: CASSSTGVETQYF. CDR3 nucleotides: TGTGCCAGCAGCTCGACAGGGGTAGAGACCCAGTACTTC. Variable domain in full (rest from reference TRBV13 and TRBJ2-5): AAGVIQSPRHLIKEKRETATLKCYPIPRHDTVYWYQQGPGQDPQFLISFYEKMQSDKGSIPDRFSAQQFSDYHSELNMSSLELGDSALYFCASSSTGVETQYFGPGTRLLVL.

The CDR3 loop reads CASSQAARESSYNEQFF. In DNA, the CDR3 is TGTGCCAGCAGCCAAGCCGCTCGAGAGAGCTCCTACAATGAGCAGTTCTTC. The chain links TRBV4-2 to TRBJ2-1, with D unresolved. This CDR3 has 17 amino acids. Germline CDR1 LGHNA, CDR2 YNFKEQ. Deletions cut 1 base from V and 0 bases from J, with 13 bases between.